The next 32 T cell receptor beta chains were all read from a single sample in a study of blood T cell repertoires in COVID-19. This table comes from immunoSEQ multiplex PCR, and its TCRdb copy is limited to in-frame clones, with some not included. The data hold a few hundred thousand clones, with about 86% observed a single time. Source material: PBMCs or T cells enriched from blood (not recorded which). These receptors were collected from a man in his thirties or forties with acute COVID-19.

This sequence joins TRBV5-6 and TRBJ2-7; TRBD2 agrees at 12 bases. This CDR3 contains 16 residues. V shed 2 bases, J shed 2 bases, and the junction held 5 bases outside the gene matches. Germline CDR1 is SGHDT and CDR2 is YYEEEE. CDR3 sequence (DNA): TGTGCCAGCAGCTTCAGACTAGCGGGAGTCCCCTACGAGCAGTACGTC. Amino acid sequence: CASSFRLAGVPYEQYV.

This chain uses TRBV24-1 with TRBJ2-1; D might be TRBD2 (5 bases). This CDR3 comprises 13 residues. The germline CDR1 and CDR2 sequences are KGHDR and SFDVKD. Trimming took 6 bases from V and 5 from J, leaving 10 bases between them. DNA of the CDR3: TGTGCCACCAGTCCGGACTGGAACAATGAGCAGTTCTTC. It is translated as CATSPDWNNEQFF.

The chain has TRBV28 and TRBJ1-1; D gene ambiguous. Germline assignment: CDR1 MDHEN and CDR2 SYDVKM. This CDR3 has 14 amino acids. Trimming stripped 1 base from V and 4 bases from J, with 10 bases between. The DNA for the CDR3 is TGTGCCAGCAGTTTATTGGCCGGGATCACTGAAGCTTTCTTT. This translates into CASSLLAGITEAFF.

A note on this clone: Germline and junction disagree at one end, which may indicate a read error. The rearrangement joins TRBV6-5 to TRBJ2-5, with D uncertain. The CDR3 has 13 amino acids. Germline lookup yields CDR1 MNHEY and CDR2 SVGAGI. CDR3 region: CASRYSLQETQYF. For the CDR3, the DNA is TGTGCCAGCCGTTATAGCCTTCAAGAGACCCAGTACTTC.

The table lists this clone with a few counts. V usage is TRBV6-4 and J usage is TRBJ2-3; 11 nucleotides match TRBD2. Per the germline V gene, CDR1 is MRHNA and CDR2 is SNTAGT. The CDR3 sequence is 16 residues long. Losses at the gene ends were 2 bases for V and 2 bases for J; bases not matched to a gene: 3. CDR3 residues: CASSDLAGGPTDTQYF. The DNA of the CDR3 is TGTGCCAGCAGTGACCTAGCGGGAGGTCCCACAGATACGCAGTATTTT.

CDR3 nucleotide sequence: TGTGCCAGCAGTTTACGGGAGTACCAAGAGACCCAGTACTTC. This translates into CASSLREYQETQYF. The chain recombines TRBV28 with TRBJ2-5; the D gene is possibly TRBD2 (6 bases). Germline V CDR1 and CDR2: MDHEN, SYDVKM. The CDR3 loop spans 14 amino acids. The V end was cut by 2 bases, the J end by 0 bases, with 7 bases between. Supplemented by reference TRBV28 and TRBJ2-5, the full variable domain reads DVKVTQSSRYLVKRTGEKVFLECVQDMDHENMFWYRQDPGLGLRLIYFSYDVKMKEKGDIPEGYSVSREKKERFSLILESASTNQTSMYLCASSLREYQETQYFGPGTRLLVL.

The V and J genes are TRBV30 and TRBJ1-3; no clear D gene. CDR3 length: 12 amino acids. V lost 1 base and J 4 bases, leaving 5 bases between the germline ends. CDR1 and CDR2 (germline): GTSNPN, SVGIG (reference sequence). DNA of the CDR3: TGTGCCTGGAGTGATATAGGAAACACCATATATTTT. This gives the protein CAWSDIGNTIYF.

The rearrangement links TRBV12-2 to TRBJ2-7; TRBD2 was called by the table and not checked on the DNA. TRBV12-2 is a pseudogene locus. The CDR3 sequence is 12 residues long. CDR3 bases: TGTGCAAGTCGCTTTAAGCGGGAGGAGCAGTACGTC. This codes for CASRFKREEQYV.

The chain couples TRBV6-5 to TRBJ1-2, with D possibly being TRBD1 (5 bases). With 6 bases removed from V and 2 bases from J, the gap between germline ends came to 10 bases. Germline V gene lookup returns CDR1 MNHEY and CDR2 SVGAGI. The CDR3 spans 13 residues. Written as DNA, the CDR3 is TGTGCCAGCAGGGCGACAGCCAACTATGGCTACACCTTC. Protein: CASRATANYGYTF.

This chain links TRBV7-3 with TRBJ1-1; D unresolved. Per the germline V gene, CDR1 is SGHTA and CDR2 is FQGTGA. V shed 4 bases and J shed 4 bases, with 10 bases lying between them. This CDR3 region has 13 residues. The DNA for the CDR3 is TGTGCCAGCAGCTCAAGCCCGTCCACTGAAGCTTTCTTT. Translating it yields CASSSSPSTEAFF.

V and J are TRBV29-1 and TRBJ2-1, with 7 positions matching TRBD1. From germline, CDR1 is SQVTM and CDR2 ANQGSEA. The CDR3 has 14 residues. With 7 bases clipped from V and 5 bases from J, the junction kept 11 bases outside the gene matches. Here the CDR3 reads CSAETGSINNEQFF. The CDR3, as DNA: TGCAGCGCAGAGACAGGGAGCATTAACAATGAGCAGTTCTTC.

The chain uses TRBV6-2 or TRBV6-3 and TRBJ1-5, with a possible D match to TRBD1 (6 bases). The CDR3 loop spans 13 amino acids. Trimming left V 5 bases short and J 6 bases short, with 11 bases between. CDR1 is MNHEY, CDR2 SVGEGT, per germline. The CDR3 bases are TGTGCCAGCAGTAAACAGGGTACTCAGCCCCAGCATTTT. The encoded protein is CASSKQGTQPQHF.

The chain joins TRBV13 to TRBJ2-3, with 9 bases aligning to TRBD1. The CDR3 runs to 16 residues. Germline-derived CDR1 and CDR2 are PRHDT and FYEKMQ (reference sequence). Trimming took 6 bases from V and 4 from J; bases not matched to a gene: 11. The CDR3 DNA sequence: TGTGCCAGCAGTCTACCCGGACAGGGGCGCGCAGATACGCAGTATTTT. It codes for CASSLPGQGRADTQYF.

The chain employs TRBV6-5 and TRBJ1-2; TRBD1 matches 7 bases. The CDR3 covers 14 residues. In germline, CDR1 is MNHEY, CDR2 SVGAGI. V trimming: 6 bases; J trimming: 1 base; junction bases outside the gene matches: 5. CDR3 sequence: CASSDRALNYGYTF. The CDR3 coding sequence is TGTGCCAGCAGCGACAGGGCCCTTAACTATGGCTACACCTTC.

The J gene is TRBJ2-2, the V gene TRBV6-1; 13 nucleotides line up with TRBD2. V was pared by 4 bases and J by 8 bases, with 13 bases of the junction left unmatched. Germline V lookup: CDR1 MNHNS, CDR2 SASEGT. The CDR3 sequence is 18 residues long. The CDR3 nucleotides read TGTGCCAGCAGTGGCGGGGGACTAGCGGGAAATTTTGCGGGGGAGCTGTTTTTT. This gives the protein CASSGGGLAGNFAGELFF.

The chain links TRBV5-1 to TRBJ1-2, with D maybe TRBD1 (5 bases). Germline assignment: CDR1 SGHRS and CDR2 YFSETQ. The V end was cut by 7 bases, the J end by 1 base, with 17 bases between. CDR3 size: 15 residues. The CDR3 region has the DNA TGCGCCAGCGCCCGGGGGGAAGATTTTAACTATGGCTACACCTTC. Its protein is CASARGEDFNYGYTF. Using reference TRBV5-1 and TRBJ1-2 for the parts outside the CDR3, the full variable domain is KAGVTQTPRYLIKTRGQQVTLSCSPISGHRSVSWYQQTPGQGLQFLFEYFSETQRNKGNFPGRFSGRQFSNSRSEMNVSTLELGDSALYLCASARGEDFNYGYTFGSGTRLTVV.

V is TRBV20-1 and J is TRBJ2-1, with 8 nucleotides matching TRBD2. Per the germline V gene, CDR1 is DFQATT and CDR2 is SNEGSKA (reference sequence). V was pared by 3 bases and J by 4 bases, with 5 bases of the junction left unmatched. The length of the CDR3 is 14 residues. CDR3 sequence (DNA): TGCAGTGCTAGTAGGGCTAGCGGGTACAATGAGCAGTTCTTC. Its protein product is CSASRASGYNEQFF.

The V call is TRBV28, the J call TRBJ1-4; possibly TRBD1 for D (6 bases). The CDR3 covers 13 residues. The V gene's germline CDR1 is MDHEN and CDR2 SYDVKM. The ends were cut back, 7 bases at V and 7 bases at J, with 13 bases in the middle. CDR3 DNA sequence: TGTGCCAGCACCCTACAGGGAACTGAAAAACTGTTTTTT. Protein: CASTLQGTEKLFF.

This chain connects TRBV27 to TRBJ1-4; perhaps TRBD1 as D (6 bases). Trimming stripped 4 bases from V and 11 bases from J, with 11 bases between. The V gene's germline CDR1 is MNHEY and CDR2 SMNVEV (reference sequence). The CDR3 has 12 amino acids. The CDR3 nucleotides are TGTGCCAGCAGTTCTTCTCAGGGGAAACTGTTTTTT. Protein product: CASSSSQGKLFF. Drawing the rest from reference TRBV27 and TRBJ1-4, the complete variable domain is EAQVTQNPRYLITVTGKKLTVTCSQNMNHEYMSWYRQDPGLGLRQIYYSMNVEVTDKGDVPEGYKVSRKEKRNFPLILESPSPNQTSLYFCASSSSQGKLFFGSGTQLSVL.

In DNA, the CDR3 is TGTGCCAGCAGCCAGGACAGGGGTAATAATTCACCCCTCCACTTT. Translated, it gives CASSQDRGNNSPLHF. The chain employs TRBV28 and TRBJ1-6; 9 nucleotides align to TRBD1. J gave up 5 bases and V 6 bases, and 5 bases lay outside the gene matches. Germline loops: CDR1 MDHEN, CDR2 SYDVKM. The CDR3 sequence is 15 residues long.

This clone was detected once. CDR3 in DNA: TGTGCCAGCAGTGGTCTAGCGGTCTACAATGAGCAGTTCTTC. As protein: CASSGLAVYNEQFF. The J gene is TRBJ2-1, the V gene TRBV25-1; 7 bases agree with TRBD2. The V gene's germline CDR1 is MGHDK and CDR2 SYGVNS. V lost 4 bases to trimming and J lost 3 bases; unmatched junction nucleotides: 3. The CDR3 is 14 amino acids.

This chain connects TRBV28 to TRBJ1-1; 8 bases line up with TRBD1. The CDR3 extends over 12 amino acids. Trimming removed 7 bases from V and 6 bases from J; junction bases left unmatched: 4. The V gene's germline CDR1 is MDHEN and CDR2 SYDVKM. The CDR3 DNA follows: TGTGCCAGCACCCTGACAGGGGCTGAAGCTTTCTTT. It translates to CASTLTGAEAFF.

This clone was seen a few times. The chain employs TRBV27 and TRBJ1-1; TRBD1 might be the D (5 bases). Germline-derived CDR1 and CDR2 are MNHEY and SMNVEV (reference sequence). V lost 2 bases, J lost 4 bases, and 14 bases lay in between. This CDR3 has 15 residues. CDR3 residues: CASSLVIGAATEAFF. Written as DNA, the CDR3 is TGTGCCAGCAGTTTAGTGATAGGGGCGGCCACTGAAGCTTTCTTT.

The DNA of the CDR3 is TGTGCCAGCGGGCAGGGGGATCAGCCCCAGCATTTT. It translates to CASGQGDQPQHF. The gene calls are TRBV7-9 and TRBJ1-5, with 7 bases aligning to TRBD1. Germline CDR1 is SEHNR and CDR2 is FQNEAQ (reference sequence). Unmatched junction bases numbered 3, after V lost 8 bases and J lost 5 bases. CDR3 length: 12 residues.

The gene calls are TRBV4-2 and TRBJ2-6; weak D call: TRBD1 (6 bases). In germline, CDR1 is LGHNA, CDR2 YNFKEQ. There are 18 residues in the CDR3. Trimming removed 1 base at V and 0 bases at J, with 13 bases between. The CDR3 is CASSQGAGEYSGANVLTF. The CDR3 bases are TGTGCCAGCAGCCAAGGGGCAGGGGAATACTCTGGGGCCAACGTCCTGACTTTC.

This chain uses TRBV6-5 with TRBJ1-5; 8 bases are a match to TRBD1. V was clipped by 6 bases and J by 6 bases; unmatched bases: 7. Germline CDR1 reads MNHEY; CDR2 reads SVGAGI. The length of the CDR3 is 14 residues. The CDR3 nucleotides are TGTGCCAGCAGCCGCGGACAGGGAGGTCAGCCCCAGCATTTT. Residues: CASSRGQGGQPQHF.

V and J are TRBV7-9 and TRBJ2-5; maybe TRBD1 (5 bases). Trimming stripped 0 bases from V and 1 base from J, with 9 bases between. The CDR3 sequence is 15 residues long. The germline CDR1 and CDR2 sequences are SEHNR and FQNEAQ (reference sequence). The CDR3 region is CASSLAPRVQETQYF. Here the CDR3 DNA reads TGTGCCAGCAGCTTAGCTCCCAGGGTCCAAGAGACCCAGTACTTC. The variable domain in full, completed from reference TRBV7-9 and TRBJ2-5, reads DTGVSQNPRHKITKRGQNVTFRCDPISEHNRLYWYRQTLGQGPEFLTYFQNEAQLEKSRLLSDRFSAERPKGSFSTLEIQRTEQGDSAMYLCASSLAPRVQETQYFGPGTRLLVL.

The chain recombines TRBV14 with TRBJ2-5; a possible D gene is TRBD2 (5 bases). CDR1 is SGHDN and CDR2 is FVKESK in the germline V gene. Trimming stripped 1 base from V and 2 bases from J, with 14 bases between. The CDR3 has 16 residues. CDR3 nucleotides: TGTGCCAGCAGCCAAGTCCGAGGGAGACCTCAAGAGACCCAGTACTTC. Its protein product is CASSQVRGRPQETQYF.

The chain links TRBV6-6 to TRBJ2-7; D perhaps matches TRBD2 (6 bases). Trimming shortened V by 0 bases and J by 6 bases, and 15 bases separated the two germline ends. The CDR3 spans 15 residues. CDR1 MNHNY and CDR2 SVGAGI come from the germline V gene (reference sequence). The CDR3 coding sequence is TGTGCCAGCAGTTACTCCGTAGCGGAGGGGAGCGAGCAGTACGTC. Protein sequence: CASSYSVAEGSEQYV.

This chain uses TRBV7-9 with TRBJ2-1; 9 positions agree with TRBD2. The CDR3 is made up of 18 amino acids. Germline V CDR1 and CDR2: SEHNR, FQNEAQ (reference sequence). Trimming took 7 bases from V and 6 from J; bases not matched to a gene: 19. This chain's CDR3 is CASTPSGTSRTFGNEQFF. CDR3 bases: TGTGCCAGCACCCCATCCGGGACTAGCCGAACCTTTGGCAATGAGCAGTTCTTC.

The V and J genes are TRBV18 and TRBJ2-1, with TRBD1 matching over 9 bases. Trimming cost V 4 bases and J 0 bases; bases outside gene matches: 16. In germline, CDR1 is KGHSH, CDR2 LQKENI. The CDR3 contains 20 residues. Here the CDR3 reads CASSRTSGQGPQNSYNEQFF. DNA of the CDR3: TGTGCCAGCTCACGTACATCGGGACAGGGTCCTCAAAACTCCTACAATGAGCAGTTCTTC.

J is TRBJ2-1 and V is TRBV9; 12 bases agree with TRBD2. The CDR3 is 16 residues long. The trim removed 3 bases at V and 6 bases at J, leaving 7 bases unmatched. Germline V CDR1 and CDR2: SGDLS, YYNGEE. CDR3 DNA sequence: TGTGCCAGCAGCGACCGACTAGCGGGAGCGCTCAATGAGCAGTTCTTC. It encodes CASSDRLAGALNEQFF.